This TCR beta chain was recovered during a study of T cells after posttransplantation cyclophosphamide. From germline, CDR1 is MNHNS and CDR2 SASEGT. The V end lost 5 bases, the J end lost 3 bases, and 11 bases lay between the germline ends. The CDR3 covers 14 residues. Study outcomes and limitations: Later blood repertoires were often dominated by clones from the donor CD8+ memory compartment.

This clone was seen ten or more times. Its antigen is not identified. Profiled with immunoSEQ multiplex PCR; TCRdb holds only in-frame clones, not every one. The repertoire consists of about 26,000 clones, none detected only once. This sequence was found in a man in his forties or fifties in good health, CMV-negative, and a related stem cell transplant donor. Sequencing was performed on PBMCs. The chain couples TRBV6-1 to TRBJ1-5, with TRBD1 as a possible D gene (5 bases). CDR3 in amino acids: CASSTMGPNQPQHF. DNA of the CDR3: TGTGCCAGCAGTACAATGGGGCCCAATCAGCCCCAGCATTTT.